The TCR beta chain described here comes from a study of blood T cells in healthy people across ages. Study conclusions and caveats: TCR beta diversity per million T cells fell roughly linearly with age. Because donor CMV status was unknown, expanded clonotype changes were possibly confounded.

With a J-beta primer mix and a sample-barcoded 5' primer, a second PCR ran about 7 to 12 cycles. Template switching added a 12-random-nucleotide identifier to every cDNA molecule. TCRdb reprocessed the 5' RACE reads via MiXCR and lists one record per CDR3 protein. Here the sample spans roughly 730,000 distinct CDR3 sequences, 45% to 70% being singletons. This clonotype was found a few times. What it binds is unknown. The study recruited healthy Caucasian donors from Russia who were aged about 6 to 90. The sequence was obtained from a man aged 35 to 55 in good health. The sample was blood.

CDR3 amino acids: CASSLKGAGANVLTF. For the CDR3, the DNA is TGTGCCAGCAGCTTAAAAGGAGCTGGGGCCAACGTCCTGACTTTC. The chain is built from TRBV7-6 and TRBJ2-6, with no clear D. Germline V gene lookup returns CDR1 SGHVS and CDR2 FNYEAQ. This CDR3 comprises 15 residues. Trimming shortened V by 2 bases and J by 2 bases, and 7 bases separated the two germline ends.